Presented here are 11 T cell receptor beta chains from one specimen sequenced in a study of T cells in Graves' hyperthyroidism and ophthalmopathy. There were TCR beta CDR3 regions amplified from RNA transcripts. The study used the HTBI primer set for a first-round RT-PCR of the TCR CDR3. TCRdb reprocessed the multiplex PCR reads with MiXCR, giving one entry per CDR3 protein. The sample lists roughly 500,000 distinct CDR3 sequences; about 45% were seen once. The sample comprised peripheral blood or thyroid tissue (not recorded which). The receptors come from an adult woman with Graves' disease, either hyperthyroidism or ophthalmopathy (not recorded which).

The V call is TRBV5-1, the J call TRBJ2-3; 11 bases align to TRBD2. The CDR3 sequence is 16 residues long. Losses at the gene ends were 5 bases for V and 2 bases for J; bases not matched to a gene: 7. From germline, CDR1 is SGHRS and CDR2 YFSETQ. Here the CDR3 reads CASRPLAGGNTDTQYF. The CDR3 coding sequence is TGCGCCAGCAGGCCGCTAGCGGGAGGCAACACAGATACGCAGTATTTT. Together with reference TRBV5-1 and TRBJ2-3, the CDR3 gives the full variable domain: KAGVTQTPRYLIKTRGQQVTLSCSPISGHRSVSWYQQTPGQGLQFLFEYFSETQRNKGNFPGRFSGRQFSNSRSEMNVSTLELGDSALYLCASRPLAGGNTDTQYFGPGTRLTVL.

The chain combines TRBV10-3 with TRBJ2-3, with 8 nucleotides matching TRBD2. The germline V gene encodes CDR1 ENHRY and CDR2 SYGVKD. The CDR3 is 20 residues long. The V gene end was trimmed by 10 bases and the J gene end by 0 bases; junction bases not matched to a gene: 24. The CDR3 DNA is TGTGCCACCTCACTCAGTTGGCGAGCGGGAGCCTACACTAGCACAGATACGCAGTATTTT. This encodes CATSLSWRAGAYTSTDTQYF.

This clonotype was observed many times. The CDR3 does not close with the conserved phenylalanine or tryptophan, likely indicating a read error. The chain links TRBV12-3 or TRBV12-4 to TRBJ1-1; D gene unclear. Trimming pared 4 bases from V and 7 bases from J, leaving 13 bases between. This CDR3 is built from 13 residues. CDR3 residues: CASSYQAPREAFL. The CDR3 DNA reads as TGTGCCAGCAGTTATCAGGCTCCCCGTGAAGCTTTCCTT.

This chain links TRBV25-1 with TRBJ1-5; no definite D call. Germline CDR1 is MGHDK and CDR2 is SYGVNS. The CDR3 totals 13 residues. Deletions cut 6 bases from V and 5 bases from J, with 11 bases between. CDR3 DNA: TGTGCCAGCAGCGCAGGCCCCTATCAGCCCCAGCATTTT. This codes for CASSAGPYQPQHF.

This clonotype was detected a few times. The chain joins TRBV20-1 to TRBJ2-5; D gene ambiguous. With 4 bases removed from V and 3 bases from J, the gap between germline ends came to 18 bases. Germline V CDR1 and CDR2: DFQATT, SNEGSKA (reference sequence). CDR3 length equals 15 residues. For the CDR3, the DNA is TGCAGTGCTATCATCCGGCAGAATGGGGAAGAGACCCAGTACTTC. Amino acid sequence: CSAIIRQNGEETQYF.

This chain connects TRBV7-3 to TRBJ2-2; TRBD2 agrees at 8 bases. This CDR3 contains 17 residues. From germline, CDR1 is SGHTA and CDR2 FQGTGA. The V segment lost 5 bases and the J segment 7 bases; nucleotides outside the gene matches: 15. The DNA for the CDR3 is TGTGCCAGCAGCCCCACACGGGAGGGGACTTCCGACGGGGAGCTGTTTTTT. This encodes CASSPTREGTSDGELFF. Complete variable domain (other parts from reference TRBV7-3 and TRBJ2-2): GAGVSQTPSNKVTEKGKYVELRCDPISGHTALYWYRQSLGQGPEFLIYFQGTGAADDSGLPNDRFFAVRPEGSVSTLKIQRTERGDSAVYLCASSPTREGTSDGELFFGEGSRLTVL.

This rearrangement joins TRBV20-1 to TRBJ1-6; D uncertain. This CDR3 contains 14 residues. Germline CDR1 reads DFQATT; CDR2 reads SNEGSKA (reference sequence). Deletions cut 1 base from V and 8 bases from J, with 12 bases between. CDR3 residues: CSARGTGEHSPLHF. CDR3 nucleotide sequence: TGCAGTGCTAGAGGCACGGGAGAGCATTCACCCCTCCACTTT.

This sequence joins TRBV7-2 and TRBJ1-3; D remains unclear. The V end was cut by 6 bases, the J end by 1 base, with 10 bases between. CDR1 is SGHTA, CDR2 FQGNSA, per germline. This CDR3 spans 14 amino acids. CDR3 in DNA: TGTGCCAGCAGTTTTTTGAGGTCTGGAAACACCATATATTTT. Residues: CASSFLRSGNTIYF.

The chain uses TRBV29-1 and TRBJ1-1, with D perhaps matching TRBD1 (6 bases). CDR1 and CDR2 (germline): SQVTM, ANQGSEA. The CDR3 sequence is 15 residues long. V lost 7 bases and J lost 0, with 18 bases in between. DNA of the CDR3: TGCAGCGCGCAGGGACACCGGAGGATGAACACTGAAGCTTTCTTT. Its translation is CSAQGHRRMNTEAFF.

This clonotype was seen ten or more times. This chain uses TRBV6-5 with TRBJ2-6; a weak D match, TRBD1 (5 bases). The germline CDR1 and CDR2 sequences are MNHEY and SVGAGI. V dropped 7 bases and J dropped 1 base, with 8 bases sitting between them. There are 14 residues in the CDR3. CDR3 region: CASNQGSGANVLTF. CDR3 DNA sequence: TGTGCCAGCAACCAGGGTTCTGGGGCCAACGTCCTGACTTTC.

The chain links TRBV7-2 to TRBJ2-2; a weak D match, TRBD1 (5 bases). V dropped 7 bases and J dropped 3 bases, with 12 bases sitting between them. Germline V gives CDR1 SGHTA, CDR2 FQGNSA. The length of the CDR3 is 14 residues. The CDR3 DNA reads TGTGCCAGCATCCTGGGGCCTCACACCGGGGAGCTGTTTTTT. It codes for CASILGPHTGELFF.